What follows are 18 T cell receptor beta chains derived from one specimen sequenced in a study of blood T cell repertoires in COVID-19. Produced via immunoSEQ multiplex PCR; TCRdb's table is partial and in-frame only. Of 190,000 or so clones in the sample, 85% were seen once. The sequenced sample consisted of PBMCs or T cells enriched from blood (not recorded which). These receptors were obtained from a middle-aged man who had recovered from COVID-19.

This chain joins TRBV5-1 and TRBJ2-1, with a possible D match to TRBD2 (5 bases). The germline CDR1 and CDR2 sequences are SGHRS and YFSETQ. The CDR3 consists of 18 residues. Trimming removed 0 bases from V and 6 bases from J, with 22 bases in between. The CDR3 here is CASSLGAMLRGTLNEQFF. In DNA, the CDR3 is TGCGCCAGCAGCTTGGGGGCTATGCTTCGGGGTACTCTCAATGAGCAGTTCTTC.

The chain links TRBV7-9 to TRBJ2-7, with 12 positions matching TRBD2. CDR1 and CDR2 (germline): SEHNR, FQNEAQ (reference sequence). The junction had 0 bases not matched to a gene; V was cut back by 1 base and J by 2 bases. The CDR3 has 15 amino acids. DNA for the CDR3: TGTGCCAGCAGCTTAGGGACTAGCGGGACCTACGAGCAGTACTTC. Its protein is CASSLGTSGTYEQYF.

This clone has more than one count but fewer than ten. This chain connects TRBV11-3 to TRBJ2-3; D is possibly TRBD2 (7 bases). There are 14 residues in the CDR3. Trimming stripped 4 bases from V and 8 bases from J, with 16 bases between. The V gene's germline CDR1 is SGHNT and CDR2 YENEEA. This chain's CDR3 is CASSSGGGSGTQYF. As DNA, the CDR3 is TGTGCCAGCAGCTCTGGGGGCGGGAGCGGTACGCAGTATTTT.

The genes are TRBV7-8 and TRBJ1-1, with D tentatively TRBD1 (6 bases). V gave up 4 bases and J gave up 10 bases, with 16 bases separating them. The CDR3 extends over 13 amino acids. Per the germline V gene, CDR1 is SGHVS and CDR2 is FQNEAQ. CDR3 protein: CASSYRWTEGAFF. CDR3 in DNA: TGTGCCAGCAGCTATCGGTGGACAGAAGGAGCTTTCTTT.

This chain joins TRBV11-3 and TRBJ2-5, with D unresolved. With 1 base removed from V and 7 bases from J, the gap between germline ends came to 10 bases. Germline assignment: CDR1 SGHNT and CDR2 YENEEA. The length of the CDR3 is 13 residues. CDR3 coding DNA: TGTGCCAGCAGCTTAGGTCACCCAGGGACCCAGTACTTC. Protein sequence: CASSLGHPGTQYF.

The rearrangement links TRBV5-4 to TRBJ2-5; 8 bases map to TRBD2. Looked up from germline, CDR1 is SGHNT and CDR2 is YYREEE (reference sequence). J lost 5 bases, V lost 4 bases, and 7 bases had no gene match. The CDR3 covers 14 residues. CDR3 residues: CASSVGLARETQYF. CDR3 DNA sequence: TGTGCCAGCAGCGTTGGACTAGCTCGGGAGACCCAGTACTTC.

The chain carries TRBV9 and TRBJ2-3, with 8 bases identical to TRBD2. CDR3 size: 16 residues. The V segment lost 5 bases and the J segment 1 base; nucleotides outside the gene matches: 9. Germline V gives CDR1 SGDLS, CDR2 YYNGEE. The CDR3 sequence is CASRDVETSGTDTQYF. CDR3 nucleotides: TGTGCCAGCAGGGACGTGGAGACTAGCGGCACAGATACGCAGTATTTT.

The genes are TRBV28 and TRBJ1-2; D gene ambiguous. The V gene's germline CDR1 is MDHEN and CDR2 SYDVKM. V lost 5 bases and J 3 bases, leaving 13 bases between the germline ends. This CDR3 spans 14 amino acids. The CDR3 DNA follows: TGTGCCAGCAGTAGACTAGTGTCGTACTATGGCTACACCTTC. Translating it yields CASSRLVSYYGYTF.

The table lists this clone with a count of one. The chain uses TRBV19 and TRBJ1-1; no definite D call. There are 13 residues in the CDR3. CDR1 and CDR2 (germline): LNHDA, SQIVND (reference sequence). V lost 3 bases and J lost 5, with 10 bases in between. The CDR3 protein is CASSIRSDTEAFF. For the CDR3, the DNA is TGTGCCAGTAGTATCCGTAGCGATACTGAAGCTTTCTTT.

The chain links TRBV19 to TRBJ2-5; maybe TRBD2 (6 bases). The CDR3 consists of 16 residues. The V end was cut by 0 bases, the J end by 2 bases, with 13 bases between. The V gene's germline CDR1 is LNHDA and CDR2 SQIVND (reference sequence). This chain's CDR3 is CASSIEFRRVQETQYF. The CDR3 coding sequence is TGTGCCAGTAGTATAGAGTTTCGGAGGGTACAAGAGACCCAGTACTTC.

V gene TRBV14 combines with J gene TRBJ2-6; D possibly corresponds to TRBD1 (5 bases). Looked up from germline, CDR1 is SGHDN and CDR2 is FVKESK. Trimming stripped 1 base from V and 9 bases from J, with 28 bases between. CDR3 length: 20 amino acids. The CDR3 DNA reads as TGTGCCAGCAGCCAAGGAAAAGGTCGCGACAGATTGGGTTCGGGCAACGTCCTGACTTTC. The encoded protein is CASSQGKGRDRLGSGNVLTF.

The CDR3, as DNA: TGTGCCAGCTCACCACGGGACTCCCCGGGGGAGACCCAGTACTTC. Translated: CASSPRDSPGETQYF. The rearrangement uses TRBV18 and TRBJ2-5; TRBD2 might be the D (6 bases). From germline, CDR1 is KGHSH and CDR2 LQKENI. The CDR3 loop spans 15 amino acids. V lost 1 base, J lost 5 bases, and 14 bases lay in between.

The CDR3 loop reads CASSLGGGAYNEQFF. CDR3 nucleotide sequence: TGTGCCAGTAGTCTCGGAGGCGGCGCCTACAATGAGCAGTTCTTC. This rearrangement joins TRBV19 to TRBJ2-1, with D perhaps TRBD2 (5 bases). Trimming cost V 5 bases and J 2 bases, with 13 bases left between them. The CDR3 runs 15 residues. Per the germline V gene, CDR1 is LNHDA and CDR2 is SQIVND (reference sequence).

The count of this clone is one. The rearrangement links TRBV18 to TRBJ2-1; possible D gene TRBD2, 6 bases. The CDR3 is 16 amino acids. Germline-derived CDR1 and CDR2 are KGHSH and LQKENI. The germline V and J ends were trimmed by 4 bases and 4 bases, with 17 bases remaining between them. CDR3 protein: CASSLILGTQYNEQFF. As DNA, the CDR3 is TGTGCCAGCTCACTAATTCTCGGGACTCAGTACAATGAGCAGTTCTTC.

V and J are TRBV19 and TRBJ1-5; 8 bases fit TRBD1. J lost 1 base, V lost 6 bases, and 8 bases had no gene match. This CDR3 is built from 16 residues. CDR1 is LNHDA, CDR2 SQIVND, per germline (reference sequence). The CDR3 protein is CASSPQGAWSNQPQHF. The DNA for the CDR3 is TGTGCCAGTAGCCCCCAGGGGGCTTGGAGCAATCAGCCCCAGCATTTT.

The rearrangement uses TRBV9 and TRBJ1-1, with TRBD1 matching over 8 bases. CDR1 is SGDLS and CDR2 is YYNGEE in the germline V gene. The J segment lost 4 bases and the V segment lost 5 bases, leaving 4 bases of the junction unmatched. This CDR3 comprises 13 residues. CDR3 sequence reads: CASSHTGGTEAFF. The CDR3 nucleotides are TGTGCCAGCAGTCATACAGGGGGCACTGAAGCTTTCTTT. Together with reference TRBV9 and TRBJ1-1, the CDR3 gives the full variable domain: DSGVTQTPKHLITATGQRVTLRCSPRSGDLSVYWYQQSLDQGLQFLIQYYNGEERAKGNILERFSAQQFPDLHSELNLSSLELGDSALYFCASSHTGGTEAFFGQGTRLTVV.

The chain links TRBV19 to TRBJ1-5; TRBD1 matches 7 bases. The CDR3 contains 15 residues. Trimming took 6 bases from V and 7 from J; bases not matched to a gene: 12. Germline CDR1 is LNHDA and CDR2 is SQIVND (reference sequence). DNA of the CDR3: TGTGCCAGTAGGCGATCCACAGGGGTCTGGCAGCCCCAGCATTTT. It encodes CASRRSTGVWQPQHF.

This chain uses TRBV6-2 or TRBV6-3 with TRBJ2-7; 8 nucleotides align to TRBD2. The CDR3 is 15 residues long. Germline loops: CDR1 MNHEY, CDR2 SVGEGT. V lost 6 bases and J lost 2; bases outside the gene matches: 9. The CDR3 spells CASSRPLAGPYEQYF. CDR3 sequence (DNA): TGTGCCAGCAGCAGACCCCTAGCGGGCCCCTACGAGCAGTACTTC.